This TCR beta chain was documented in a study of T-cell memory formation after mild COVID-19. Study-wide findings and caveats: CM and EM subsets held most contracting CD4+ clones; EMRA held CD8+ ones. Memory cells collected pre-infection included some clones that later responded, suggesting cross-reactive memory joined.

The sample holds a few counts of this clonotype. Antigen: not known. V lost 4 bases and J 6 bases, leaving 7 bases between the germline ends. Looked up from germline, CDR1 is SGHRS and CDR2 is YFSETQ. CDR3 length: 12 amino acids. TCRdb reprocessed the 5' RACE reads with MiXCR, giving one entry per CDR3 protein. The table lists a few hundred thousand distinct CDR3 sequences, less than 25% of them singletons, with 21% in the top ten. The sample comprised PBMCs or a T cell subset sorted from them (not recorded which). This receptor was identified in a man in his late teens or twenties who had mild COVID-19 (a few samples of this study predate the infection). Cell type and time point are not known. This rearrangement joins TRBV5-1 to TRBJ2-2; D may be TRBD1 (6 bases). The CDR3 sequence: CASSAGAGELFF. CDR3 in DNA: TGCGCCAGCAGCGCAGGGGCCGGGGAGCTGTTTTTT. Looking up the rest from reference TRBV5-1 and TRBJ2-2 gives the full variable domain: KAGVTQTPRYLIKTRGQQVTLSCSPISGHRSVSWYQQTPGQGLQFLFEYFSETQRNKGNFPGRFSGRQFSNSRSEMNVSTLELGDSALYLCASSAGAGELFFGEGSRLTVL.